This T cell receptor beta chain is from a study of shared T cell receptors in the human thymus. The germline gives CDR1 MNHEY, CDR2 SMNVEV (reference sequence). The V and J ends lost 2 bases and 4 bases respectively, with 15 bases between them. This CDR3 is built from 16 residues. Generated by immunoSEQ multiplex PCR, the TCRdb table keeps only in-frame clones and is missing some. This table holds hundreds of thousands of clones, over 75% found once. These records were also assigned to another study, of human thymus T cells. That study adds: Each of the donors was a healthy Finnish infant who was undergoing open corrective cardiac surgery for congenital heart defects. Thymus tissue for the work was resected from patients undergoing corrective heart surgery. Thymic and blood repertoires appeared to display a bias in their usage of V and J genes. Related research described thymic repertoires that were highly overlapping among unrelated individuals.

The sequence derives from a boy under two years old with a congenital heart defect. Sequencing was performed on thymocytes. The chain is built from TRBV27 and TRBJ1-5; weak D call: TRBD1 (5 bases). CDR3 DNA sequence: TGTGCCAGCAGTTTAATCCCCCCGGACAAAAATCAGCCCCAGCATTTT. It codes for CASSLIPPDKNQPQHF.